This T cell receptor beta chain comes out of a study of radiation and T cells in renal cell carcinoma. This clone has just a few counts. Its antigen remains unknown. Per the germline V gene, CDR1 is MNHEY and CDR2 is SMNVEV (reference sequence). This CDR3 is built from 13 residues. V lost 5 bases to trimming and J lost 3 bases, with 10 bases between them. The time point was: baseline pretreatment blood. Documented treatment: 15 Gy SBRT to primary tumor, nephrectomy 4 weeks later. Blood was sampled at baseline, 2 weeks and 4 weeks after SBRT. This renal cell carcinoma was of the clear cell type. Study-wide points: Pretreatment tumor biopsies were lacking, so baseline clonotypes are unknown. In blood, top tumor clones expanded by 2 weeks, shrinking by 4.

Using immunoSEQ multiplex PCR, the repertoire was profiled, and TCRdb retains in-frame clones only, with some absent. The top ten clones hold 3.5% to 5% of a sample with approximately 150,000 clones, roughly 90% of them seen once. The sequencing used blood, collected from a patient whose treatment included radiotherapy and nephrectomy. The sequence was obtained from a woman aged 70-85 years with renal cell carcinoma. V usage is TRBV27 and J usage is TRBJ1-1; D not certain. CDR3 in DNA: TGTGCCAGCAGTAAGGCCGGGGACACTGAAGCTTTCTTT. Translated, it gives CASSKAGDTEAFF.